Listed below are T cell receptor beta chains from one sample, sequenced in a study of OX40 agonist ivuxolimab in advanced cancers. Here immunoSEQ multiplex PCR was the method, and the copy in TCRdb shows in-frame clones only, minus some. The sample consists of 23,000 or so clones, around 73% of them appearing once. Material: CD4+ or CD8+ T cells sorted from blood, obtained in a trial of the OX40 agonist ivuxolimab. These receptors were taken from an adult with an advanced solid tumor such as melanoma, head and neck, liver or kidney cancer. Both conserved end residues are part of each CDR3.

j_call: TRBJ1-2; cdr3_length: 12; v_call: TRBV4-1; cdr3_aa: CASSQDKFGPSF
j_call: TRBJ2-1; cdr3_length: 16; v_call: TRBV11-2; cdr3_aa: CASSPISGRAGGEQFF
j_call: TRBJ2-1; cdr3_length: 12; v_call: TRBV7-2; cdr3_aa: CASSLGEGEQFF
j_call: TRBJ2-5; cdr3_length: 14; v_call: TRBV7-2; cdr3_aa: CASSLAGPQETQYF
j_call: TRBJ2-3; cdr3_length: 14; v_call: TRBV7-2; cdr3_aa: CASSLARVTDTQYF
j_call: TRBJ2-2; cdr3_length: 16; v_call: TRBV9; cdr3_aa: CASSETGGLNTGELFF
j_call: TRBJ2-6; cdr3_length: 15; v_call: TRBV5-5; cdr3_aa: CASRTAHSGANVLTF
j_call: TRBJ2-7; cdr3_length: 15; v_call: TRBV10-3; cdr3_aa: CAISGLGQGSYEQYF
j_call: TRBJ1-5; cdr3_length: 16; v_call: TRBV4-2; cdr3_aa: CASSQESRAYGQPQHF
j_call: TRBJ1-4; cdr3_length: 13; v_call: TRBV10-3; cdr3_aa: CAISESTNEKLFF
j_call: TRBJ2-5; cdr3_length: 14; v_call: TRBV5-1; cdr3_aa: CASSLAPQGETQYF
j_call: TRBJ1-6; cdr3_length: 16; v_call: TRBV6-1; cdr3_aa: CASSETQTGISRPLHF
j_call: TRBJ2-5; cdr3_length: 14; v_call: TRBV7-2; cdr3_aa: CASSLGREDETQYF
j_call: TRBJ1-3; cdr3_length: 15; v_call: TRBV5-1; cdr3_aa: CASSPGGFSGNTIYF
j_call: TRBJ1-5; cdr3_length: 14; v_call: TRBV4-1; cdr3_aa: CASSNFARRQPQHF
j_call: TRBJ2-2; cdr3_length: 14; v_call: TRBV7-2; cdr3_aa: CASSLNTPPGELFF
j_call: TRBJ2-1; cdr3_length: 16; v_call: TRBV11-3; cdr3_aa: CASSPTGRSSYNEQFF
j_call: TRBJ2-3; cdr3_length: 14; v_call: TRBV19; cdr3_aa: CASRRAKPTDTQYF
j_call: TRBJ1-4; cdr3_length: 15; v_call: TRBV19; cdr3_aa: CASSSGQGGEEKLFF
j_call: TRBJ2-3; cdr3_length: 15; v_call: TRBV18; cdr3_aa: CASSPGGATTDTQYF
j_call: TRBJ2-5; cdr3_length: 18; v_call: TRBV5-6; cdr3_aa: CASSSPKRGRGPGETQYF
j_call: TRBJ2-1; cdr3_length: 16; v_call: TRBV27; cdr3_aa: CASSFYLAGANNEQFF
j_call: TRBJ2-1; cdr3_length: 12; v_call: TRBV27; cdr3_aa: CASSLSNNEQFF
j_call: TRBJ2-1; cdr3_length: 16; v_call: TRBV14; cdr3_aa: CASSQGLAGRLGEQFF
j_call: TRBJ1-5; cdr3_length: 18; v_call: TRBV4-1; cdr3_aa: CASSHLPRERGGNQPQHF
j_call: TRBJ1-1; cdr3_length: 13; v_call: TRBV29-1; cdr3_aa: CSVQGQESTEAFF
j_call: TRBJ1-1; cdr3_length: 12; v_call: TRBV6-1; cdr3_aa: CASSGQGFEAFF
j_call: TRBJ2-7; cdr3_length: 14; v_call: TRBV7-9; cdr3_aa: CASSLASTGYEQYF
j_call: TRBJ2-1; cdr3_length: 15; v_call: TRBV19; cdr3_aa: CASSIYGGGGILQFF
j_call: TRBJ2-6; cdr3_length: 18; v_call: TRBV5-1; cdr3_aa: CASSLAGRQLSGANVLTF
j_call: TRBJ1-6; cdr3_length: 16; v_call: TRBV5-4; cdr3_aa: CASSLAPGQNNSPLHF
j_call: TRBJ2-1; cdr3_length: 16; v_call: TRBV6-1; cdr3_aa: CASSVSSGIPYNEQFF
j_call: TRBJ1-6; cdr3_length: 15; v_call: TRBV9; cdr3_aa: CASSVQSSRSSPLHF
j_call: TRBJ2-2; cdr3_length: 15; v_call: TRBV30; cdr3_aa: CAWSWLELNTGELFF
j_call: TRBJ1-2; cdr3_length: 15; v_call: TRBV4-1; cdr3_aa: CASSQDPRITGGYTF
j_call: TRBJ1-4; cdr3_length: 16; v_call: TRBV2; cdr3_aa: CATHSDGNRNNEKLFF